This passage covers 2 T cell receptor beta chains from one sample sequenced in a study of blood T cell repertoires in COVID-19. The data were produced by immunoSEQ multiplex PCR, yet TCRdb's version contains in-frame clones alone and is incomplete. The data hold just under 150,000 clones, with approximately 90% observed a single time. Sequenced sample: peripheral blood. These receptors came from a human donor in a cohort sampled during active COVID-19.

The chain combines TRBV6-5 with TRBJ1-2, with a weak D call TRBD1 (5 bases). The V and J ends lost 0 bases and 8 bases respectively, with 16 bases between them. The CDR3 has 15 residues. Germline assignment: CDR1 MNHEY and CDR2 SVGAGI. The CDR3 protein is CASSYSVYGTRGYTF. The CDR3 DNA sequence: TGTGCCAGCAGTTACTCCGTCTATGGGACTAGAGGCTACACCTTC.

The DNA of the CDR3 is TGTGCCAGCAGCTTGGCCATGGGGGGGGTGCGCACAGATACGCAGTATTTT. Translated: CASSLAMGGVRTDTQYF. The rearrangement links TRBV5-4 to TRBJ2-3; 7 bases align to TRBD2. The CDR3 length is 17 residues. Germline assignment: CDR1 SGHNT and CDR2 YYREEE (reference sequence). The V and J ends lost 0 bases and 1 base, in that order; junction bases with no gene match: 8.